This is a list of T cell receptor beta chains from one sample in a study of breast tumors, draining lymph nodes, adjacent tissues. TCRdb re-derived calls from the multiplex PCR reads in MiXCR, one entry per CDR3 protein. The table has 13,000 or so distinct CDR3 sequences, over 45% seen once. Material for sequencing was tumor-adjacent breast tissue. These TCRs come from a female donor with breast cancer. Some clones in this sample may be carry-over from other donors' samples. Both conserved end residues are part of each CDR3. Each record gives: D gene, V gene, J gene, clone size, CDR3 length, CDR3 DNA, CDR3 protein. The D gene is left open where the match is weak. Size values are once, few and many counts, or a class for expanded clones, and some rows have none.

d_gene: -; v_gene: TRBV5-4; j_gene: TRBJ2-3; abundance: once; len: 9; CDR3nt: TGTGCCAGCCCAGATACGCAGTATTTT; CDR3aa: CASPDTQYF
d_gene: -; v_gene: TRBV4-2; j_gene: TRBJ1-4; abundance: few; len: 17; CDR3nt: TGTGCCAGCAGCCAAGATTTCGGCAATTTGATTGCTGAAAAACTGTTTTTT; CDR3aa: CASSQDFGNLIAEKLFF
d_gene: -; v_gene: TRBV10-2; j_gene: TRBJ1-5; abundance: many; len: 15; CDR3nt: TGCGCCAGCAGTGAGAATGCGGCATCCTATCAGCCCCAGCATTTT; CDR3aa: CASSENAASYQPQHF
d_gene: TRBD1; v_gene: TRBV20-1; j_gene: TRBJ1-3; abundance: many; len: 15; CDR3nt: TGCAGTGCTAGAGATTCGACAGGGGCTGGAAACACCATATATTTT; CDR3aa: CSARDSTGAGNTIYF
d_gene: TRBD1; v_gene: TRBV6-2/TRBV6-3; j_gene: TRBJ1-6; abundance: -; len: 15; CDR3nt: TGTGCCAGCATCCCCGGGACAGGGACCCGCTCACCCCTCCACTTT; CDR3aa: CASIPGTGTRSPLHF
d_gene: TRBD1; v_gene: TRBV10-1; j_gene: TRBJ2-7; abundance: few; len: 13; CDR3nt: TGCGCCAGCAACCGGGACAGGGGTGGCGAGCAGTACTTC; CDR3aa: CASNRDRGGEQYF
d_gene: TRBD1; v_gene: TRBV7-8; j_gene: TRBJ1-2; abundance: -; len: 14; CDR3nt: TGTGCCAGCAGCTTATCGGGGGACAGCTATGGCTACACCTTC; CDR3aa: CASSLSGDSYGYTF
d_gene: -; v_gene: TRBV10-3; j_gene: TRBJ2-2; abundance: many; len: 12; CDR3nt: TGTACCATCAGTGTAAGTGCCGGGGAGCTGTTTTTT; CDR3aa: CTISVSAGELFF
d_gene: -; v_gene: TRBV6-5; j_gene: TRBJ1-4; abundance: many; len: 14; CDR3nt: TGTGCCAGCAGGACGACAGCAACTAATGAAAAACTGTTTTTT; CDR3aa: CASRTTATNEKLFF
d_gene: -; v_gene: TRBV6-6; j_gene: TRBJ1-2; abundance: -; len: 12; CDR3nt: TGTGCCAGCAGTATAAGCAGGGATGGCTACACCTTC; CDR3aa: CASSISRDGYTF
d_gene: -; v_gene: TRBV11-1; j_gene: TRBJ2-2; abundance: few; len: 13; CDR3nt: TGTGCCAGCAGCTTATCGAACACCGGGGAGCTGTTTTTT; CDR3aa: CASSLSNTGELFF
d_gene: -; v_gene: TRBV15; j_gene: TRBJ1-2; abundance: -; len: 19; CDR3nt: TGTGCCACCAGCAGAGAAATCCTACAGGTGCTGGGGGTATGCTATGGCTACACCTTC; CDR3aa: CATSREILQVLGVCYGYTF
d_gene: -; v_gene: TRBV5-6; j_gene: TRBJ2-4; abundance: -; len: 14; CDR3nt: TGTGCCAGCAGCTTGAGACGGGCCAAAAGCATTCAGTACTTC; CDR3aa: CASSLRRAKSIQYF
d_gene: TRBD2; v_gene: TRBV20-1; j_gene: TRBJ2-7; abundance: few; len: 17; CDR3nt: TGCAGTGCTAGACCGGGACTAGCGGGAGGGTTCGGGTACGAGCAGTACTTC; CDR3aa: CSARPGLAGGFGYEQYF
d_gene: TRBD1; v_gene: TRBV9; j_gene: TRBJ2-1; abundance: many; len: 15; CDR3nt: TGTGCCAGCAGCCCAGGGAATAGGGGGCTAGATGAGCAGTTCTTC; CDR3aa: CASSPGNRGLDEQFF
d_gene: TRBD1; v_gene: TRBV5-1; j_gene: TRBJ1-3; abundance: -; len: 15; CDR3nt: TGCGCCAGCAGCGCCGGGACAGGGCTCGGAAACACCATATATTTT; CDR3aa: CASSAGTGLGNTIYF
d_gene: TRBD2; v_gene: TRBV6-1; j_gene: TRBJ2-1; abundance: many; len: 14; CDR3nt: TGTGCCAGCAGTTTGCTAGCGGGAGTAAATGAGCAGTTCTTC; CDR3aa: CASSLLAGVNEQFF
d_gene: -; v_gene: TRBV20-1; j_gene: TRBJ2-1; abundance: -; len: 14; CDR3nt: TGCAGTGCTAGAGCGGAGGGCGAAGGCAATGAGCAGTTCTTC; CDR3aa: CSARAEGEGNEQFF
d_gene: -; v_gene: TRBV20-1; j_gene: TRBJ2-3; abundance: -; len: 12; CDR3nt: TGCAGTGCTAGAGGCCCCCCAGATACGCAGTATTTT; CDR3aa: CSARGPPDTQYF
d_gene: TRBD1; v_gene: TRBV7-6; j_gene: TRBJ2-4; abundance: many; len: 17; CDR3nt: TGTGCCAGCAGCTTAGGCCAGGGCAGGGGGGCCAAAAACATTCAGTACTTC; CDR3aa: CASSLGQGRGAKNIQYF
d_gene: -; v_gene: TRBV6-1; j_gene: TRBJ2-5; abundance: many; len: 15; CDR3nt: TGTGCCAGCAGTGAAGTGGTGGGGGGATTTGTGACCCAGTACTTC; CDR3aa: CASSEVVGGFVTQYF
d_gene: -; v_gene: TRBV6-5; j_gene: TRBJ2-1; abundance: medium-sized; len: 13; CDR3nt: TGTGCCAGCAGCTACGGAAGGACCAATGAGCAGTTCTTC; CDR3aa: CASSYGRTNEQFF
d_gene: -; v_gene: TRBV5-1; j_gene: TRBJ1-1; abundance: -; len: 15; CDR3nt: TGCGCCAGCAGCGCCGGGATCGGGGGGAACACTGAAGCTTTCTTT; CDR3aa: CASSAGIGGNTEAFF
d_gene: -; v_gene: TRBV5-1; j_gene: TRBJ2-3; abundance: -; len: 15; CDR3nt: TGCGCCAGCAGCTTGGACGGGACCTCCACAGATACGCAGTATTTT; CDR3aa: CASSLDGTSTDTQYF
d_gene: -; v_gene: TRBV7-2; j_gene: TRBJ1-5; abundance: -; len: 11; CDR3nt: TGCTCCCAGGTGGGGAATCAGCCCCAGCATTTT; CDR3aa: CSQVGNQPQHF
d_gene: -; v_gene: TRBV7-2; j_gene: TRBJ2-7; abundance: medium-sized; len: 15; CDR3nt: TGTGCCAGCAGCCCTTATGAGAGGCCTTCCTACGAGCAGTACTTC; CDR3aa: CASSPYERPSYEQYF
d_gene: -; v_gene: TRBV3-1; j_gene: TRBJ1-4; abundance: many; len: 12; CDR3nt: TGTGCCAGCAGCCCATCGGGGGAAAAACTGTTTTTT; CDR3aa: CASSPSGEKLFF
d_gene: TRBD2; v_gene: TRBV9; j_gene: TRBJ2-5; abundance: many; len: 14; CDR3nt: TGTGCCAGCAGCCCTGGGACTACCCAAGAGACCCAGTCCTTC; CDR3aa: CASSPGTTQETQSF
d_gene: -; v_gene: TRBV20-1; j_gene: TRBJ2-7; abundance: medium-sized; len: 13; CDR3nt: TGCAGTGCTAGAGGTAGGGGGGGCAACGAGCAGTACTTC; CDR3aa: CSARGRGGNEQYF
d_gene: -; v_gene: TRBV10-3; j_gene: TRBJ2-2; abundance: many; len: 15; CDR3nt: TGTGCCATCAGTGAGCACGGGGGCGACACCGGGGAGCTGTTTTTT; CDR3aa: CAISEHGGDTGELFF
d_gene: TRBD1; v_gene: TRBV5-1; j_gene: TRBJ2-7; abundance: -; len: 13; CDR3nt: TGCGCCAGTACGACAGGGGGTACCTACGAGCAGTACTTC; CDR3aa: CASTTGGTYEQYF
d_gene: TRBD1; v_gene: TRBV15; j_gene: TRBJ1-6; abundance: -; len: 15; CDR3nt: TGTGCCACCAGCAGTACCCAGGGGGATAACTCACCCCTCCACTTT; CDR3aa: CATSSTQGDNSPLHF
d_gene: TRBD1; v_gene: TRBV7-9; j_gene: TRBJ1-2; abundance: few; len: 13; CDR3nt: TGTGCCAGCAGCTTACACAGGGGATATGGCTACACCTTC; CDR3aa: CASSLHRGYGYTF
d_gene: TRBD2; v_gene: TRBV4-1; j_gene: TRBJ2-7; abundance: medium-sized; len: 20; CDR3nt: TGCGCCAGCAGCCAACTCATCCCCGGGACTAGCGGGCAAGGGGGAGGCGAGCAGTACTTC; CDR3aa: CASSQLIPGTSGQGGGEQYF
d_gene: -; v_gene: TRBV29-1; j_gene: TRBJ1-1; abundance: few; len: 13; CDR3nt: TGCAGCGTTGAGGCCTCCACGGGCCCTGAAGCTTTCTTT; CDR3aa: CSVEASTGPEAFF
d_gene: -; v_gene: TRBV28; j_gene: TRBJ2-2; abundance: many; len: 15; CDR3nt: TGTGCCAGCAGTATGTCGACAGCGAACACCGGGGAGCTGTTTTTT; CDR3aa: CASSMSTANTGELFF
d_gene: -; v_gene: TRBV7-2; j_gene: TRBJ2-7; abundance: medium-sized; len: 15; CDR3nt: TGTGCCAGCAGCCCAAGAGCAGGGAATTCCTACGAGCAGTACTTC; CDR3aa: CASSPRAGNSYEQYF
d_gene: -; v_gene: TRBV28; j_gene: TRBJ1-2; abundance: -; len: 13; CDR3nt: TGTGCCATCGCAATGGGGCAAAACTCTGGCTACACCTTC; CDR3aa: CAIAMGQNSGYTF
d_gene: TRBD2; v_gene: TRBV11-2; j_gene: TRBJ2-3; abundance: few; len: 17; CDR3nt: TGTGCCAGCAGCTTACGCGGGAGGGACGGCTTCACAGATACGCAGTATTTT; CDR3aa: CASSLRGRDGFTDTQYF
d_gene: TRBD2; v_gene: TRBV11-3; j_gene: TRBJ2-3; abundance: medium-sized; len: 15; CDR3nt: TGTGCCAGCAGCACTGGACTAGCGGGACCAGATACGCAGTATTTT; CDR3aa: CASSTGLAGPDTQYF
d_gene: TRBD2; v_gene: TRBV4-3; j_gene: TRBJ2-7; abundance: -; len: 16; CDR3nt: TGCGCCAGCAGCCAGGGGACTAGCGGGAGTTCTTACGAGCAGTACTTC; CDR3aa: CASSQGTSGSSYEQYF
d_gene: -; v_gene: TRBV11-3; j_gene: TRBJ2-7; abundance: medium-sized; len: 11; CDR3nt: TGTGCCAGCAGCTTAGGGGACGAGCAGTACTTC; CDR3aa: CASSLGDEQYF
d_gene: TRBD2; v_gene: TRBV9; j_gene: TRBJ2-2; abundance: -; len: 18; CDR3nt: TGTGCCAGCAGCGTAGGGGGACTAGCGGGAGTTCCCACCGGGGAGCTGTTTTTT; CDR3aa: CASSVGGLAGVPTGELFF
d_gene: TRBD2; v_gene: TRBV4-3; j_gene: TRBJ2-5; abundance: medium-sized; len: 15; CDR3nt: TGCGCCAGCAGCCAGACACTAGCGGGAGTGGAGACCCAGTACTTC; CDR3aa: CASSQTLAGVETQYF
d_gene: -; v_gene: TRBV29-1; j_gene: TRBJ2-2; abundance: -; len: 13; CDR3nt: TGCAGCGCTTACGGGAAGAACACCGGGGAGCTGTTTTTT; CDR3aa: CSAYGKNTGELFF
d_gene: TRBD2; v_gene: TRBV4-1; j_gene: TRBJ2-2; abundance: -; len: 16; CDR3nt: TGCGCCAGCAGCCAAGAAGCGGGAGCGATCACCGGGGAGCTGTTTTTT; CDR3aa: CASSQEAGAITGELFF
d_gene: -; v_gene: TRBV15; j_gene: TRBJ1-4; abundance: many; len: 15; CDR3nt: TGTGCCACCAGCAGAGATGGAGGGACTAATGAAAAACTGTTTTTT; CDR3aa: CATSRDGGTNEKLFF
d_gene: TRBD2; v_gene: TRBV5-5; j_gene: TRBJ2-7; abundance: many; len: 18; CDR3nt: TGTGCCAGCAGCTCATCCGGACTAGCGGGGTTTGTAACCTACGAGCAGTACTTC; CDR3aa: CASSSSGLAGFVTYEQYF
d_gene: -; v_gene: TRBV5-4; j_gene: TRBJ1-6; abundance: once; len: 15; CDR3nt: TGTGCCAGCAGTCAGAGACAGGCGGGGTATTCACCCCTCCACTTT; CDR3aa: CASSQRQAGYSPLHF
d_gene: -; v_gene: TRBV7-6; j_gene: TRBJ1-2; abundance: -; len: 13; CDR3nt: TGTGCCAGCAGTAGAGAAGGGAACTATGGCTACACCTTC; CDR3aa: CASSREGNYGYTF
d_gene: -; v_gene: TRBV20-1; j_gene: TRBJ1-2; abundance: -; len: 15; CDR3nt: TGCAGTGCTAGAGATTCGGTAGGGCAGGGATATGGCTACACCTTC; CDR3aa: CSARDSVGQGYGYTF